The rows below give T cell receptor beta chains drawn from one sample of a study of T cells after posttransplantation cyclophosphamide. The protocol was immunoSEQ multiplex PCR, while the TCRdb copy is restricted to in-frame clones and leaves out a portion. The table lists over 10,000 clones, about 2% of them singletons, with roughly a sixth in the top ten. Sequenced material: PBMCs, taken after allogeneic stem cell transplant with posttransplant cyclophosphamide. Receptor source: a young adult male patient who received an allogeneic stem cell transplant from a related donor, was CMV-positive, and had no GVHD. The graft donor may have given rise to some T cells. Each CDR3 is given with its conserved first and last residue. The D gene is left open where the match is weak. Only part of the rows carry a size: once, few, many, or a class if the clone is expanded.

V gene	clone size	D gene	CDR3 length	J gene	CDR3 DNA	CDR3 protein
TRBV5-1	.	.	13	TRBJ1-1	TGCGCCAGCAGCTTCCAGGGGCAAACTGAAGCTTTCTTT	CASSFQGQTEAFF
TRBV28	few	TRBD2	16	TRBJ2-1	TGTGCCAGCAGTTTCATTAGGACTAGCCTAATCAATGAGCAGTTCTTC	CASSFIRTSLINEQFF
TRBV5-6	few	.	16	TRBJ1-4	TGTGCCAGCAGCTTGGGGGCGCAGGCAACTAATGAAAAACTGTTTTTT	CASSLGAQATNEKLFF
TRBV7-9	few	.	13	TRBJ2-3	TGTGCCAGCAGCGACACGAGGGCAGATACGCAGTATTTT	CASSDTRADTQYF
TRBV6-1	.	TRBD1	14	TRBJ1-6	TGTGCCAGCAGGGGACAGGGAATAAATTCACCCCTCCACTTT	CASRGQGINSPLHF
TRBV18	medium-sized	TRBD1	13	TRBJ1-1	TGTGCCAGCTCAACAGGGGAGAACACTGAAGCTTTCTTT	CASSTGENTEAFF
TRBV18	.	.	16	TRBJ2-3	TGTGCCAGCTCACCGGACAGCGCAATTTTCACAGATACGCAGTATTTT	CASSPDSAIFTDTQYF
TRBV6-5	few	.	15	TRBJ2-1	TGTGCCAGCAGTTACTCTGCGACAGGTCCTCGTTCCCCGTTCTTC	CASSYSATGPRSPFF
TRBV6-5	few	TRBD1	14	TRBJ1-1	TGTGCCAGCAACAGACAGGGTTCGGGCACTGAAGCTTTCTTT	CASNRQGSGTEAFF
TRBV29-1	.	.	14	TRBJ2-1	TGCAGCGTTGAAACCCCGGGTCGGGACAATGAGCAGTTCTTC	CSVETPGRDNEQFF
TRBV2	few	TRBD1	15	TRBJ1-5	TGTGCCAGCAGAATACAGGGGGCGATCGGTCAGCCCCAGCATTTT	CASRIQGAIGQPQHF
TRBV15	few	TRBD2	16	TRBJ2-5	TGTGCCACCAGCAGAGATTCGCCTAGCGGGGGAGAGACCCAGTACTTC	CATSRDSPSGGETQYF
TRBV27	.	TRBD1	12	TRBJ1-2	TGTGCCAGCAGTTTCAGGGGGCATGGCTACACCTTC	CASSFRGHGYTF
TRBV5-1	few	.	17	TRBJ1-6	TGCGCCAGCAGCTTGGGCAGGGCCAGCTCCTATAATTCACCCCTCCACTTT	CASSLGRASSYNSPLHF
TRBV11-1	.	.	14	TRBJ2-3	TGTGCCAGCAGCTTAGCGGAGGTAGCAGATACGCAGTATTTT	CASSLAEVADTQYF
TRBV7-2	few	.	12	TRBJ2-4	TGTGCCAGCAGCTACTACAAGGACATTCAGTACTTC	CASSYYKDIQYF